The sequence of this T cell receptor (beta chain) was determined in a study of glioma-infiltrating T cells. About this clonotype itself: Its antigen is not known. At one end, the junction sequence differs from germline, possibly due to a read error.

CDR3 size: 15 residues. Germline values: CDR1 MNHNY, CDR2 SVGAGI (reference sequence). Overall study findings and caveats: Only very few CDR3 sequences appeared in both tissue and blood.

The iRepertoire nested amplicon-rescue multiplex PCR amplified TCR alpha and beta CDR3s from RNA. TCRdb re-called the multiplex PCR reads through MiXCR, storing one row per CDR3 protein. The table records fewer than 90,000 distinct CDR3 sequences, under 30% of them present only once. The sequenced material came from glioma tissue, nonneoplastic brain tissue, or PBMCs (not recorded which). The gene calls are TRBV6-6 and TRBJ1-2; possibly TRBD1 for D (6 bases). This clonotype was sampled from a human donor with low-grade glioma or glioblastoma, undergoing nonglioma brain surgery, or in good health (not recorded which). The CDR3 loop is CSSSFQTGPNYGYTF. The CDR3 DNA is TGTTCCAGCAGTTTCCAGACAGGCCCGAACTATGGCTACACCTTC.